Sequencing of this TCR beta chain was carried out in a study of shared clonotypes between healthy human individuals (dated by TCRdb to 2020 to 2022). Broadly, across the study: A couple of women and a few men aged 18 to 49 years were included in the cohort. To estimate repertoire size and how much clonotypes are shared between individuals, the study performed deep sequencing of blood TCR repertoires from roughly five healthy adults. Each donor's leukapheresis produced roughly between about 0.9 and 9.5 billion PBMCs. Per donor, three plates each were used for CD4 naive and CD4 memory, two for CD8 naive, and one for CD8 memory. Libraries were prepared and TCR repertoires were sequenced by different laboratories using diverse techniques, in order to increase sequencing depth and limit assay-specific biases. The paper as a whole reports these results and caveats: Estimated clonotype richness was generally larger for naive than for memory subsets. When a few donors were compared, the shared fraction of clonotypes was about 5.2% for naive CD4, about 4% for naive CD8, 2% to 2.5% for memory CD4, and 0.35% to 0.4% for memory CD8. Incomplete sequencing was indicated by rarefaction of sorted-subset datasets, despite the large sequencing depth. Pairwise subsampling indicated that sequencing depth was expected to affect the degree of clonotype sharing among donors. Sampling was limited to blood, and TCR repertoires in tissue likely differ from TCR repertoires in blood. Because the study included a small number of donors, the genetic and exposure-history diversity represented was limited. Compared with non-shared clonotypes, the clonotypes found in all four sorted-subset donors had higher generation probabilities.

Donors were healthy HIV-negative adults with no recently reported acute infections or vaccinations. All donors were Caucasian adults living in Nashville, Tennessee, USA. CD4+ T cells were enriched by magnetic negative selection; naive cells were then positively selected on CD45RA, and the negative fraction formed the memory subset. Blood was obtained by leukapheresis, after which PBMCs were separated by Ficoll-Histopaque density gradient centrifugation and cryopreserved in liquid nitrogen vapor phase. Purity and quantity of every magnetically sorted T cell population were checked by analytical flow cytometry. From each sorted fraction, genomic DNA was isolated and quantified by UV absorbance on a Nanodrop 2000c. The CDR3 holds 14 amino acids from the cysteine to the phenylalanine. Only the CDR3 DNA is retained, 42 bases long and in frame from the first base. CDR1 and CDR2, per the germline V gene, are SGHAT and FQNNGV. A distance of 11 bases separates the germline ends of V and J, which lose 1 base and 5 bases respectively.

Using the deep immunoSEQ assay, TCR CDR3 regions were amplified from genomic DNA by multiplex PCR. Extracted genomic DNA from each cell subset was spread evenly across all wells of several immunoSEQ 96-well plates, with each plate serving as a replicate. For sorted subsets, around 200 ng genomic DNA, equal to tens of thousands of T cell genomes, was loaded into each replicate PCR. The purified libraries were quantified using a Qubit 3.0 fluorometer, sized with a Bioanalyzer 2100, and then quantified again using the KAPA Library Quantification kit. A separate single-read 150-cycle Illumina NextSeq 550 flow cell was used to sequence each immunoSEQ 96-well plate. The authors processed their data as follows. Because only junctional sequences without quality scores were contained in the immunoSEQ output, filtering matching that applied to full-length reads could not be performed. To assign V/J genes and CDR3, sequences were annotated using PyIR, a Python wrapper for IgBLAST v1.9, with IMGT germline references. Any read was removed if the V/J assignment was weak (E-value above 1e-6), the CDR3 was missing, or the read contained stop codons, out-of-frame junctions, or ambiguous translated residues. A V3J clonotype was defined by an identical inferred V gene, J gene, and CDR3 amino acid sequence. To compute the percentage overlap between repertoires, the number of shared unique clonotypes was divided by the size of the smaller repertoire. Three approaches were used to assess repertoire richness: RTK rarefaction, the Chao1 estimator, and Recon v2.1 estimates of unobserved clonotypes. For all TCRbeta clonotypes obtained by the gDNA method from several donors, generation probabilities were computed with OLGA. Drawn from immuneACCESS, this table holds only the in-frame rearrangements with V and J called that TCRdb kept. Clones are partly lost; checked studies trace under half to an unresolved V gene and leave the rest unexplained. The V and J calls and clone size come from that table; D and trimming were worked out from the DNA. Counted in this sample were approximately 1.5 million clones; under 99% of them appeared once. Together, the top ten hold about 0.4% of the sample.

As regards this clone: Its antigen is unknown. No per-base quality is available; no much larger clone lies one base away.

Material for sequencing was naive CD4+ T cells sorted from blood. What the cell subset or site label conveys for this sample: CD45RA+ positively selected. This receptor was identified in a man aged 30-40 years in good health. The receptor chain draws on TRBV11-2 and TRBJ1-1; the D gene assignment is ambiguous. The CDR3 region: CASSLVRQATEAFF. The DNA reads as follows: TGTGCCAGCAGCTTAGTAAGGCAGGCAACTGAAGCTTTCTTT.